These 28 T cell receptor beta chains were all obtained from the same sample, sequenced in a study of blood T cell repertoires in COVID-19. Assay: immunoSEQ multiplex PCR; the TCRdb copy retains only in-frame clones and omits some. The sample holds some 250,000 clones, about 80% seen once. Sequencing input: peripheral blood. These receptors were collected from a woman at least 80 years old with acute or convalescent COVID-19.

This clone was observed a few times. The J gene is TRBJ2-2, the V gene TRBV5-1; D is possibly TRBD1 (6 bases). The CDR3 is 16 amino acids. The V and J ends lost 2 bases and 6 bases respectively, with 17 bases between them. Germline V lookup: CDR1 SGHRS, CDR2 YFSETQ. The CDR3 region has the DNA TGCGCCAGCAGCTTATATTGGACAGCCTTGGCCGGGGAGCTGTTTTTT. It is translated as CASSLYWTALAGELFF.

This chain uses TRBV18 with TRBJ2-6; D is possibly TRBD1 (5 bases). V gave up 6 bases and J gave up 0 bases, with 12 bases separating them. CDR1 and CDR2 from the germline V gene are KGHSH and LQKENI. CDR3 size: 16 residues. The CDR3 spells CASSNPGSSGANVLTF. Here the CDR3 DNA reads TGTGCCAGCTCCAACCCAGGGTCCTCTGGGGCCAACGTCCTGACTTTC. Using reference TRBV18 and TRBJ2-6 for the parts outside the CDR3, the full variable domain is NAGVMQNPRHLVRRRGQEARLRCSPMKGHSHVYWYRQLPEEGLKFMVYLQKENIIDESGMPKERFSAEFPKEGPSILRIQQVVRGDSAAYFCASSNPGSSGANVLTFGAGSRLTVL.

This clone occurred once. V and J are TRBV19 and TRBJ2-3; D might be TRBD2 (5 bases). From germline, CDR1 is LNHDA and CDR2 SQIVND (reference sequence). The CDR3 has 16 amino acids. V was cut by 7 bases and J by 5 bases, with 22 bases left in between. DNA for the CDR3: TGTGCCAGTACCCCACGGGGTCTTCCGGTTGGAGATACGCAGTATTTT. Amino acid sequence: CASTPRGLPVGDTQYF.

This rearrangement joins TRBV5-1 to TRBJ2-1, with a weak D call TRBD2 (6 bases). The CDR3 has 17 residues. Between the trimmed V and J ends, which lost 5 bases and 4 bases, there was a span of 22 bases. Germline values: CDR1 SGHRS, CDR2 YFSETQ. The CDR3, as DNA: TGCGCCAGCAGTTGGGGGGATCCGGGACGGTTTTACAATGAGCAGTTCTTC. This sequence encodes CASSWGDPGRFYNEQFF. Combining the CDR3 with reference TRBV5-1 and TRBJ2-1 gives the whole variable domain KAGVTQTPRYLIKTRGQQVTLSCSPISGHRSVSWYQQTPGQGLQFLFEYFSETQRNKGNFPGRFSGRQFSNSRSEMNVSTLELGDSALYLCASSWGDPGRFYNEQFFGPGTRLTVL.

The chain carries TRBV18 and TRBJ2-5; 7 bases align to TRBD2. The CDR3 extends over 14 amino acids. From germline, CDR1 is KGHSH and CDR2 LQKENI. V shed 4 bases, J shed 5 bases, and the junction held 7 bases outside the gene matches. The CDR3 DNA reads as TGTGCCAGCTCACTTAGCGGGCTGCGTGAGACCCAGTACTTC. Encoded protein: CASSLSGLRETQYF.

The V gene is TRBV4-3, the J gene TRBJ1-3; tentative D call: TRBD1 (5 bases). This CDR3 contains 15 residues. Trimming removed 2 bases from V and 2 bases from J, with 10 bases in between. CDR1 and CDR2 (germline): LGHNA, YSLEER. CDR3 sequence (DNA): TGCGCCAGCAGCCAATCCCCCAGGGCTGGAAACACCATATATTTT. It translates to CASSQSPRAGNTIYF.

The chain employs TRBV29-1 and TRBJ1-1; the D is unclear. The CDR3 is 11 amino acids. V was pared by 7 bases and J by 4 bases, with 10 bases between. Germline loops: CDR1 SQVTM, CDR2 ANQGSEA. DNA for the CDR3: TGCAGCGGAGGGAGCGGCACTGAAGCTTTCTTT. Residues: CSGGSGTEAFF.

This clone was seen a few times. The chain couples TRBV19 to TRBJ2-2; D possibly corresponds to TRBD2 (6 bases). V was pared by 5 bases and J by 6 bases, with 16 bases between. The germline CDR1 and CDR2 sequences are LNHDA and SQIVND (reference sequence). The length of the CDR3 is 15 residues. The CDR3 loop reads CASSLGLPLPGELFF. The CDR3 DNA is TGTGCCAGTAGTCTAGGACTACCCCTCCCCGGGGAGCTGTTTTTT.

The chain has TRBV25-1 and TRBJ2-7; 8 bases map to TRBD1. This CDR3 spans 13 amino acids. Germline V lookup: CDR1 MGHDK, CDR2 SYGVNS. V was pared by 4 bases and J by 5 bases, with 4 bases of the junction left unmatched. The CDR3 region is CASSGTGSDEQYF. The CDR3 DNA sequence: TGTGCCAGCAGTGGGACAGGGAGCGACGAGCAGTACTTC.

The chain joins TRBV19 to TRBJ2-6; a possible D gene is TRBD1 (5 bases). Trimming cost V 7 bases and J 0 bases, with 19 bases left between them. The germline V gene encodes CDR1 LNHDA and CDR2 SQIVND (reference sequence). The CDR3 sequence is 18 residues long. This CDR3 is CASNMGPPTVSGANVLTF. CDR3 DNA sequence: TGTGCCAGTAATATGGGGCCTCCCACCGTCTCTGGGGCCAACGTCCTGACTTTC.

This clone was counted a few times. The chain couples TRBV5-1 to TRBJ2-2; 8 nucleotides line up with TRBD1. Trimming at V came to 4 bases and at J to 13 bases, leaving 12 bases not matched to a gene. This CDR3 is built from 14 residues. The germline CDR1 and CDR2 sequences are SGHRS and YFSETQ. CDR3 nucleotide sequence: TGCGCCAGCAGCCTTGGACAGGGAGCGGTTGGGCTGTTTTTT. Translating it yields CASSLGQGAVGLFF.

This clone was detected once. CDR3 amino acids: CASSTWTGVNTQYF. For the CDR3, the DNA is TGTGCCAGCAGCACCTGGACAGGAGTAAATACGCAGTATTTT. The chain uses TRBV3-1 (or the pseudogene TRBV3-2) and TRBJ2-3; 7 nucleotides line up with TRBD1. Germline CDR1 reads LGHDT; CDR2 reads YNNKEL (reference sequence). This CDR3 spans 14 amino acids. With V trimmed by 5 bases and J by 7 bases, 9 bases remained unmatched.

This CDR3 is CASSSAVGSAGKEQYF. The CDR3 coding sequence is TGTGCCAGCAGCTCCGCCGTAGGGTCGGCGGGAAAGGAGCAGTACTTC. The chain uses TRBV11-2 and TRBJ2-7; possible D gene TRBD2, 6 bases. This CDR3 region has 16 residues. Germline V gene lookup returns CDR1 SGHAT and CDR2 FQNNGV. Trimming stripped 4 bases from V and 7 bases from J, with 23 bases between.

This sequence joins TRBV19 and TRBJ2-1, with 7 bases aligning to TRBD2. CDR3 length: 16 residues. CDR1 is LNHDA, CDR2 SQIVND, per germline (reference sequence). The ends lost 5 bases at V and 2 bases at J; junction bases unmatched: 9. The CDR3 is CASSDRGRVAYNEQFF. DNA for the CDR3: TGTGCCAGTAGTGATCGGGGGAGGGTCGCCTACAATGAGCAGTTCTTC.

This clone was counted many times. V and J are TRBV7-9 and TRBJ1-4; TRBD1 matches 9 bases. This CDR3 has 14 residues. CDR1 and CDR2 from the germline V gene are SEHNR and FQNEAQ (reference sequence). V lost 5 bases, J lost 8 bases, and 6 bases stayed unmatched. The CDR3 here is CASSITGTGEKLFF. The CDR3 bases are TGTGCCAGCAGCATAACCGGGACAGGGGAAAAACTGTTTTTT.

The V gene is TRBV27, the J gene TRBJ1-5; 7 bases are a match to TRBD1. The CDR3 contains 15 residues. Trimming took 6 bases from V and 2 from J; bases not matched to a gene: 7. CDR1 MNHEY and CDR2 SMNVEV come from the germline V gene (reference sequence). The CDR3 region has the DNA TGTGCCAGCAGGCGACAGGGTTTGGGCAATCAGCCCCAGCATTTT. This encodes CASRRQGLGNQPQHF.

The gene calls are TRBV3-1 (or the pseudogene TRBV3-2) and TRBJ1-5, with D possibly matching TRBD1 (6 bases). Germline-derived CDR1 and CDR2 are LGHDT and YNNKEL (reference sequence). The CDR3 consists of 13 residues. Trimming removed 3 bases at V and 5 bases at J, with 8 bases between. CDR3 sequence (DNA): TGTGCCAGCAGCCACGAGGGGGATCAGCCCCAGCATTTT. As protein: CASSHEGDQPQHF.

The V call is TRBV3-1 (or the pseudogene TRBV3-2), the J call TRBJ1-2; TRBD1 matches at 7 bases. This CDR3 has 12 amino acids. Germline V CDR1 and CDR2: LGHDT, YNNKEL (reference sequence). The V gene end was trimmed by 3 bases and the J gene end by 7 bases; junction bases not matched to a gene: 2. The CDR3 bases are TGTGCCAGCAGCCAGGACAGGCTTGGCTACACCTTC. It translates to CASSQDRLGYTF.

The chain is built from TRBV7-9 and TRBJ1-4; 7 bases are a match to TRBD1. Per the germline V gene, CDR1 is SEHNR and CDR2 is FQNEAQ (reference sequence). With 5 bases clipped from V and 2 bases from J, the junction kept 5 bases outside the gene matches. This CDR3 has 15 amino acids. This chain's CDR3 is CASSLQTGTNEKLFF. The CDR3 nucleotides are TGTGCCAGCAGCCTCCAGACAGGGACTAATGAAAAACTGTTTTTT.

The chain has TRBV7-6 and TRBJ2-4; 12 bases fit TRBD1. CDR1 and CDR2 (germline): SGHVS, FNYEAQ. CDR3 length: 16 amino acids. The trim removed 4 bases at V and 3 bases at J, leaving 4 bases unmatched. CDR3 DNA: TGTGCCAGCAGCTCGGGACAGGGGGCTTTCAAAAACATTCAGTACTTC. Its translation: CASSSGQGAFKNIQYF.

Remarks on this clone: Other DNA sequences from this sample encode an identical CDR3 as well. This chain links TRBV18 with TRBJ1-3; unclear D gene. The CDR3 totals 14 residues. V lost 3 bases, J lost 0 bases, and 6 bases lay in between. The germline CDR1 and CDR2 sequences are KGHSH and LQKENI. The CDR3 region has the DNA TGTGCCAGCTCACCCCGAGGCTCTGGAAACACCATATATTTT. Protein sequence: CASSPRGSGNTIYF.

The V gene is TRBV28, the J gene TRBJ2-7, with 8 bases aligning to TRBD2. The germline gives CDR1 MDHEN, CDR2 SYDVKM. V gave up 2 bases and J gave up 3 bases; unmatched junction bases: 3. The length of the CDR3 is 14 residues. Here the CDR3 DNA reads TGTGCCAGCAGTTTAGCGGGAGGCAGCTACGAGCAGTACTTC. This sequence encodes CASSLAGGSYEQYF.

This clone was observed a handful of times. The J gene is TRBJ2-7, the V gene TRBV10-1, with 7 bases that match TRBD2. The CDR3 is 13 residues long. The trim removed 11 bases at V and 2 bases at J, leaving 9 bases unmatched. Per the germline V gene, CDR1 is WNHNN and CDR2 is SYGVQD (reference sequence). CDR3 protein: CASSGAGAYEQYF. For the CDR3, the DNA is TGCGCCTCCAGCGGGGCGGGTGCCTACGAGCAGTACTTC.

As for this clone: This same CDR3 is encoded by further DNA sequences in the sample. The chain links TRBV5-1 to TRBJ2-2; 8 nucleotides agree with TRBD1. V gave up 4 bases and J gave up 5 bases; unmatched junction bases: 10. This CDR3 spans 16 amino acids. The germline V gene has CDR1 SGHRS and CDR2 YFSETQ. The CDR3 loop is CASSRDRGAGTGELFF. The DNA of the CDR3 is TGCGCCAGCAGCCGCGACAGGGGCGCAGGAACCGGGGAGCTGTTTTTT.

This chain joins TRBV19 and TRBJ1-5; D is unclear. This CDR3 comprises 14 residues. CDR1 is LNHDA, CDR2 SQIVND, per germline (reference sequence). V dropped 6 bases and J dropped 0 bases, with 9 bases sitting between them. The CDR3 nucleotides are TGTGCCAGTAGGAGGGTAGATAGCAATCAGCCCCAGCATTTT. Amino acid sequence: CASRRVDSNQPQHF.

The chain uses TRBV7-9 and TRBJ2-7, with a possible D match to TRBD1 (7 bases). This CDR3 has 13 amino acids. Looked up from germline, CDR1 is SEHNR and CDR2 is FQNEAQ (reference sequence). Between the trimmed V and J ends, which lost 5 bases and 6 bases, there was a span of 14 bases. CDR3: CASSDREVSEQYF. CDR3 nucleotide sequence: TGTGCCAGCAGCGACAGGGAGGTGAGCGAGCAGTACTTC.

This sequence joins TRBV4-1 and TRBJ1-2; no definite D call. The germline V and J ends were trimmed by 2 bases and 8 bases, with 18 bases remaining between them. Germline loops: CDR1 MGHRA, CDR2 YSYEKL. The CDR3 spans 15 residues. The CDR3 DNA sequence: TGCGCCAGCAGCCAAAGTTGGACTCCCCTGGAGGGCTACACCTTC. It specifies CASSQSWTPLEGYTF.

V usage is TRBV6-2 or TRBV6-3 and J usage is TRBJ1-2, with D tentatively TRBD1 (6 bases). V gave up 5 bases and J gave up 7 bases, with 20 bases separating them. The CDR3 extends over 15 amino acids. Germline V gives CDR1 MNHEY, CDR2 SVGEGT. CDR3 sequence reads: CASSKTGTPAIGYTF. The CDR3 DNA reads as TGTGCCAGCAGTAAAACCGGGACACCAGCTATTGGCTACACCTTC.